The rows below give T cell receptor beta chains drawn from one sample of a study of radiotherapy plus CTLA-4 blockade in lung cancer. This table comes from immunoSEQ multiplex PCR, and its TCRdb copy is limited to in-frame clones, with some not included. The table records 30,000 to 45,000 clones, 72% of them present only once. The source material was peripheral blood, sampled from a patient treated with radiotherapy plus ipilimumab. The receptors were gathered from a human donor with non-small cell lung cancer who had stable disease on radiotherapy plus ipilimumab. CDR3s include the opening cysteine and the closing phenylalanine or tryptophan. D genes are given only for firm matches. Not all rows give a size; the values are once, few, many and, for expanded clones, a class.

NA | NA | TRBJ1-4 | TRBV5-1 | CASSSGRIDEKLFF | TGCGCCAGCAGCTCTGGGAGGATTGATGAAAAACTGTTTTTT
NA | NA | TRBJ1-4 | TRBV6-1 | CASHGGGLGEKLFF | TGTGCCAGTCATGGCGGGGGCTTAGGGGAAAAACTGTTTTTT
NA | NA | TRBJ1-2 | TRBV15 | CATSREGGRAGYTF | TGTGCCACCAGCAGAGAGGGCGGGCGGGCTGGCTACACCTTC
NA | NA | TRBJ1-6 | TRBV6-5 | CASRDWAAPLHF | TGTGCCAGCAGGGATTGGGCCGCACCCCTCCACTTT
once | NA | TRBJ1-2 | TRBV2 | CASSREGQIYGYTF | TGTGCCAGCAGTAGGGAAGGACAGATCTATGGCTACACCTTC
few | NA | TRBJ2-7 | TRBV7-2 | CASSKDQGKSTYEQYF | TGTGCCAGCAGCAAAGATCAGGGGAAGTCCACCTACGAGCAGTACTTC
NA | NA | TRBJ2-2 | TRBV19 | CASSIKTGGRTGELFF | TGTGCCAGTAGTATAAAGACCGGCGGGCGTACCGGGGAGCTGTTTTTT
few | TRBD1 | TRBJ2-2 | TRBV25-1 | CASSPDRGVTGELFF | TGTGCCAGCAGCCCGGACAGGGGGGTCACCGGGGAGCTGTTTTTT
NA | NA | TRBJ1-1 | TRBV6-6 | CASSYSPRNTEAFF | TGTGCCAGCAGTTACTCGCCCAGGAACACTGAAGCTTTCTTT
NA | NA | TRBJ1-2 | TRBV7-6 | CASSLGAGGYYGYTF | TGTGCCAGCAGCTTAGGAGCGGGGGGGTACTATGGCTACACCTTC
NA | NA | TRBJ1-2 | TRBV2 | CASRKQGAYGYTF | TGTGCCAGCAGGAAACAGGGCGCCTATGGCTACACCTTC
NA | TRBD1 | TRBJ1-5 | TRBV25-1 | CASTGQGSCLYQPQHF | TGTGCCAGCACTGGACAGGGAAGTTGCCTTTATCAGCCCCAGCATTTT
NA | NA | TRBJ1-1 | TRBV5-1 | CASSLVWSTEAFF | TGCGCCAGCAGCTTGGTATGGAGCACTGAAGCTTTCTTT
NA | NA | TRBJ2-3 | TRBV6-6 | CASSYGASHTDTQYF | TGTGCCAGCAGTTACGGGGCCTCTCACACAGATACGCAGTATTTT
few | TRBD2 | TRBJ2-3 | TRBV28 | CASSLVAGGKTDTQYF | TGTGCCAGCAGTCTAGTTGCGGGGGGAAAGACAGATACGCAGTATTTT
NA | NA | TRBJ1-3 | TRBV7-9 | CASSLGPVNTIYF | TGTGCCAGCAGCTTAGGTCCGGTAAACACCATATATTTT
NA | NA | TRBJ1-2 | TRBV4-1 | CASSRSQGTDYGYTF | TGCGCCAGCAGCCGCTCACAGGGAACGGACTATGGCTACACCTTC
NA | TRBD2 | TRBJ2-3 | TRBV5-1 | CASSLGSGGSTDTQYF | TGCGCCAGCAGCTTGGGTAGCGGGGGGAGCACAGATACGCAGTATTTT
NA | TRBD1 | TRBJ2-2 | TRBV19 | CASGRTGGGNTGELFF | TGTGCCAGTGGACGGACAGGGGGAGGGAATACCGGGGAGCTGTTTTTT